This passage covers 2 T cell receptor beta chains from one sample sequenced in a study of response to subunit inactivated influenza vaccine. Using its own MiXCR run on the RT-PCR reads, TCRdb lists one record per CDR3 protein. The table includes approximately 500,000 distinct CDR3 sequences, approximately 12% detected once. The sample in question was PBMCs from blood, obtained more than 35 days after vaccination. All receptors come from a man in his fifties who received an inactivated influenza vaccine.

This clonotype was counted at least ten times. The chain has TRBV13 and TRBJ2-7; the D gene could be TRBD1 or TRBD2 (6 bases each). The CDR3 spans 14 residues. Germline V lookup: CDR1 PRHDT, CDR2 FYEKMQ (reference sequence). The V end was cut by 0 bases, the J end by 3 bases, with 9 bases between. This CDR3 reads CASSLGRDIYEQYF. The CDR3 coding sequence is TGTGCCAGCAGCTTAGGGCGGGACATCTACGAGCAGTACTTC. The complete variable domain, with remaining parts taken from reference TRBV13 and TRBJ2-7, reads AAGVIQSPRHLIKEKRETATLKCYPIPRHDTVYWYQQGPGQDPQFLISFYEKMQSDKGSIPDRFSAQQFSDYHSELNMSSLELGDSALYFCASSLGRDIYEQYFGPGTRLTVT.

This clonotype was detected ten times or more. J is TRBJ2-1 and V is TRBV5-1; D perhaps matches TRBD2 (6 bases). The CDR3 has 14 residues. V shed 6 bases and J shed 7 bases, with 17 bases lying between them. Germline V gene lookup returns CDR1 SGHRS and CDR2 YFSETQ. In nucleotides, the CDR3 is TGCGCCAGCAACCCCCCAGGTCGGGGGAATGAGCAGTTCTTC. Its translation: CASNPPGRGNEQFF.